The sequence of this T cell receptor beta chain was determined in a study of T cell responses to AZD1222 COVID-19 vaccine. Study in general: Samples with a second dose at about 4 or about 12 weeks were pooled together. Study results and limitations: The study found vaccine-associated CD4 TCRs spanning spike, dominant at 160-218 and 743-854.

CDR3 length: 15 residues. Looked up from germline, CDR1 is SNHLY and CDR2 is FYNNEI. Trimming shortened V by 4 bases and J by 0 bases, and 10 bases separated the two germline ends. Only in-frame clones appear in the TCRdb table, and some are missing; sequencing was by immunoSEQ multiplex PCR. The sample yields about 130,000 clones, approximately 90% seen once. As regards this clone: Its matching antigen is unknown.

The rearrangement uses TRBV2 and TRBJ1-5; no definite D call. This clonotype was obtained from an adult in good health. This specimen consisted of peripheral blood, obtained on day 0 of AZD1222 vaccination. CDR3 loop: CASSGAGNSNQPQHF. CDR3 in DNA: TGTGCCAGCAGTGGGGCCGGGAATAGCAATCAGCCCCAGCATTTT.